Reported below is one T cell receptor (beta chain). Its antigen is unknown. The PCR made use of 60 Vbeta and 13 Jbeta primers. Clones were sequenced by immunoSEQ multiplex PCR, and TCRdb holds only the in-frame ones, with some missing. Among about 160,000 clones listed, under 75% were seen once. The record originates from a study of cytomegalovirus exposure and HLA in healthy donors. Whole-study context: HLA-typed donors contributed about 85 million unique TCRs, which were held in an early data release. General study findings and limits: The study labeled around 160 TCR beta chains cytomegalovirus-associated. As a later analysis showed, a missense DCLRE1C variant was linked to trimming of TCR beta V- and J-genes.

With V trimmed by 8 bases and J by 9 bases, 6 bases remained unmatched. The CDR3 has 12 amino acids. The germline V gene has CDR1 LNHNV and CDR2 YYDKDF (reference sequence). The receptor comes from a man aged 40-50 years in good health and CMV-seropositive. This sequence joins TRBV15 and TRBJ1-1, with TRBD1 identical over 10 bases. Source material: PBMCs. The CDR3 nucleotides are TGTGCCACCGCTCAAGACAGGGGGCAAGCTTTCTTT. Translating gives CATAQDRGQAFF.